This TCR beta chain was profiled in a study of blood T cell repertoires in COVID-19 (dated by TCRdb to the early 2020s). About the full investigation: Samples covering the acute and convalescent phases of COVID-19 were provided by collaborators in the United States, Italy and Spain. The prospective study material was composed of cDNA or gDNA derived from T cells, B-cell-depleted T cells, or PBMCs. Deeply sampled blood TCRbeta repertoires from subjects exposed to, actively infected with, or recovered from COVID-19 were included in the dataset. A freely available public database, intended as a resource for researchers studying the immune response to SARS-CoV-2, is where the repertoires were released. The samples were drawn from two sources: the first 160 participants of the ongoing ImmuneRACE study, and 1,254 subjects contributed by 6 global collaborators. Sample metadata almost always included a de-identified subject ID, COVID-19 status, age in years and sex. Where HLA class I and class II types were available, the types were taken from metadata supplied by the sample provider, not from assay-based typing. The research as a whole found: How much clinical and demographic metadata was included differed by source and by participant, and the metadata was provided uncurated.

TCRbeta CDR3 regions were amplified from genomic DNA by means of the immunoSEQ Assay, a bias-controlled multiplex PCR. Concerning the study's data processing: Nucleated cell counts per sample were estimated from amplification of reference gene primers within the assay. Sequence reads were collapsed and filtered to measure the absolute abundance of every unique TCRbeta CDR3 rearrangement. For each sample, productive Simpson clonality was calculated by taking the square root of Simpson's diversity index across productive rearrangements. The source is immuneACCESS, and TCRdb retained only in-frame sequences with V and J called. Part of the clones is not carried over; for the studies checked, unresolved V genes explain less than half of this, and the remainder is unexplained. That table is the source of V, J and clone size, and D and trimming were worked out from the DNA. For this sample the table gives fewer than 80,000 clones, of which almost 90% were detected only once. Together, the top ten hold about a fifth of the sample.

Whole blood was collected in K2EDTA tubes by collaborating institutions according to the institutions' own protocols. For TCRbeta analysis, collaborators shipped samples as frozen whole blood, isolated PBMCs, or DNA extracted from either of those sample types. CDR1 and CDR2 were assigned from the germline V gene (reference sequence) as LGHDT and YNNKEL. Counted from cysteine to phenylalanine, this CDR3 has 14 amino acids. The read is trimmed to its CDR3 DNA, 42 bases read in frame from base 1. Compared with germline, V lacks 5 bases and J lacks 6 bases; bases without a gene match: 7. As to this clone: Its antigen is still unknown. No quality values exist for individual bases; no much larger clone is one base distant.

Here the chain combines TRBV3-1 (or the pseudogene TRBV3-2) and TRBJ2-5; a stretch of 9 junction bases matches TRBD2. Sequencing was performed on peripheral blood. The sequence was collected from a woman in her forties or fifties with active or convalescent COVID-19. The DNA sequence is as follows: TGTGCCAGCAGCTCCCAGGGACTAGCAAAGACCCAGTACTTC. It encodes CASSSQGLAKTQYF.